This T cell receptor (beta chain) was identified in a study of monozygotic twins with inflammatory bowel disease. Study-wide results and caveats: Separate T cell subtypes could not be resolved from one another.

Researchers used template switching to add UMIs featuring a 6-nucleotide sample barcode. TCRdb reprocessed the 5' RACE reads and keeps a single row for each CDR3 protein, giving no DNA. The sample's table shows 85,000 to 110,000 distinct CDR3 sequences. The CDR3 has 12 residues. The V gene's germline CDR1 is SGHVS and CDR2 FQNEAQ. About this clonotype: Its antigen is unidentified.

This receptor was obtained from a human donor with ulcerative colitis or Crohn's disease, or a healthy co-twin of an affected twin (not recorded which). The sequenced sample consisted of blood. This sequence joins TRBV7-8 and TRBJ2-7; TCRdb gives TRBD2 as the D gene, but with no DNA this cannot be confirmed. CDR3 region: CASSPSLYEQYF. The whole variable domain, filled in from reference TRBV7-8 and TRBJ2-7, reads GAGVSQSPRYKVAKRGQDVALRCDPISGHVSLFWYQQALGQGPEFLTYFQNEAQLDKSGLPSDRFFAERPEGSVSTLKIQRTQQEDSAVYLCASSPSLYEQYFGPGTRLTVT.